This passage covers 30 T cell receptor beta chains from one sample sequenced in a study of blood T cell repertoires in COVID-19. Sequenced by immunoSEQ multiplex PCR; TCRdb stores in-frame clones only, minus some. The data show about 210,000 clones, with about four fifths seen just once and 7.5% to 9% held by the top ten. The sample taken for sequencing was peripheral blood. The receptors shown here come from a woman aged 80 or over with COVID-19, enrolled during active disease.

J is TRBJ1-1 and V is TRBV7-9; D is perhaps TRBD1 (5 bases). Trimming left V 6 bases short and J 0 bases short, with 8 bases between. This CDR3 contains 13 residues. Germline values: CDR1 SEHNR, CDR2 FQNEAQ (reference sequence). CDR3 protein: CASRDSMNTEAFF. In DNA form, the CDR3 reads TGTGCCAGCAGAGACAGCATGAACACTGAAGCTTTCTTT.

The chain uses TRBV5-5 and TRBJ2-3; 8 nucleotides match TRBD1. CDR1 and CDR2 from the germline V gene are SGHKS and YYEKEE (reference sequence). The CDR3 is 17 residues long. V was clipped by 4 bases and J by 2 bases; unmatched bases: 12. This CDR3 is CASSAATWTGITDTQYF. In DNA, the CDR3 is TGTGCCAGCAGCGCCGCCACCTGGACAGGGATCACAGATACGCAGTATTTT.

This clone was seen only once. The CDR3 is CATGLEVGTGELFF. For the CDR3, the DNA is TGTGCCACTGGTTTGGAGGTCGGCACCGGGGAGCTGTTTTTT. V is TRBV19 and J is TRBJ2-2, with D tentatively TRBD2 (5 bases). The CDR3 runs to 14 residues. Germline V lookup: CDR1 LNHDA, CDR2 SQIVND (reference sequence). V dropped 10 bases and J dropped 4 bases, with 16 bases sitting between them.

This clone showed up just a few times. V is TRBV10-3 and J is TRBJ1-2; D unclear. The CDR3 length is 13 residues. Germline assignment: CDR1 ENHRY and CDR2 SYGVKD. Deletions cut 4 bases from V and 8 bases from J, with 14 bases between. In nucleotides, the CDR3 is TGTGCCATCAGTGCGGCGGAGGTTTCGGGCTACACCTTC. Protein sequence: CAISAAEVSGYTF.

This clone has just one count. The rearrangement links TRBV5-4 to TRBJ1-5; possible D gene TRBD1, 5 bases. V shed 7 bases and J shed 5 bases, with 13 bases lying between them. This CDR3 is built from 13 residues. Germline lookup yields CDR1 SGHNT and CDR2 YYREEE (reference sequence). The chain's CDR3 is CASAGGMDQPQHF. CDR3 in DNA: TGTGCCAGCGCTGGGGGGATGGATCAGCCCCAGCATTTT.

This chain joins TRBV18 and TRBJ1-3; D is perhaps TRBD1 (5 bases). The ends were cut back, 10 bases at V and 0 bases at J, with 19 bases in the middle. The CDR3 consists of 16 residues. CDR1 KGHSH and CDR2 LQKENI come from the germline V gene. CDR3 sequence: CATTPLAGNSGNTIYF. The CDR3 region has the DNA TGTGCCACCACTCCCCTGGCAGGGAACTCTGGAAACACCATATATTTT.

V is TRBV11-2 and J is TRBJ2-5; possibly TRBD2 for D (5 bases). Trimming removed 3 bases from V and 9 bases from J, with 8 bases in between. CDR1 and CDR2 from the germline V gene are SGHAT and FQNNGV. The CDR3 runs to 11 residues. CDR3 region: CASSLVGAQYF. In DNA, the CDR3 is TGTGCCAGCAGCTTGGTCGGGGCCCAGTACTTC.

CDR3 DNA: TGTGCCAGCTCCTTGACAGGGATAAACACCGGGGAGCTGTTTTTT. Translating it yields CASSLTGINTGELFF. The rearrangement joins TRBV27 to TRBJ2-2; 7 positions match TRBD1. The junction had 8 bases not matched to a gene; V was cut back by 8 bases and J by 2 bases. The CDR3 spans 15 residues. Germline CDR1 and CDR2: MNHEY and SMNVEV (reference sequence).

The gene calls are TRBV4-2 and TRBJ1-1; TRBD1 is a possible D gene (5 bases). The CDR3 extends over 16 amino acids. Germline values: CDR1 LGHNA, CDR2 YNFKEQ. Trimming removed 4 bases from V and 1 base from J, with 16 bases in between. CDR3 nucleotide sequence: TGTGCCAGCAGCCGGCCCGGGGGATTTAGGAACACTGAAGCTTTCTTT. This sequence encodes CASSRPGGFRNTEAFF.

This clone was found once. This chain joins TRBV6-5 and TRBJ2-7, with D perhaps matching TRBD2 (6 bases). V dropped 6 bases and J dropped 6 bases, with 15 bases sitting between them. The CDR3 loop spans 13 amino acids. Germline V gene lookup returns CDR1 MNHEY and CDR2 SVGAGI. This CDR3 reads CASRITSRGEQYF. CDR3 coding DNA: TGTGCCAGCAGGATAACTAGCCGCGGCGAGCAGTACTTC.

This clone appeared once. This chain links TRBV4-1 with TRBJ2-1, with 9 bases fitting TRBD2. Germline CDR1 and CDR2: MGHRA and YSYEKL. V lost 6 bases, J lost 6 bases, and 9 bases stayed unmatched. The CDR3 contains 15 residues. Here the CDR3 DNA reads TGCGCCAGCAGGGAGGAGAGCGGGAGGTTCAATGAGCAGTTCTTC. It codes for CASREESGRFNEQFF.

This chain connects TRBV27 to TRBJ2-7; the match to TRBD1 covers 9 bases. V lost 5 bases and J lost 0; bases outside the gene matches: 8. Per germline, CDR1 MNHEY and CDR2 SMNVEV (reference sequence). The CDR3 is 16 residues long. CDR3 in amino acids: CASSLTGTGFSYEQYF. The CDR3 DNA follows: TGTGCCAGCAGTCTCACCGGGACAGGGTTCTCCTACGAGCAGTACTTC.

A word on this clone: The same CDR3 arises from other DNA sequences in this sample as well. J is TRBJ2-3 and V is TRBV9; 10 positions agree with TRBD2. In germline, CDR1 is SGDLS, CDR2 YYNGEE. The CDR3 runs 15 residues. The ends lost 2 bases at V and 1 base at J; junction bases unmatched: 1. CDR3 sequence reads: CASSVGTSGTDTQYF. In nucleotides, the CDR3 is TGTGCCAGCAGCGTCGGGACTAGCGGCACAGATACGCAGTATTTT.

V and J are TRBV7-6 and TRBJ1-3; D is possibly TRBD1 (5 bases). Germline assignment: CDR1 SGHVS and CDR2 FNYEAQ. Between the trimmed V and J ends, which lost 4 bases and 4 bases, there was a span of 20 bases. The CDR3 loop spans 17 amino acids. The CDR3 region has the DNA TGTGCCAGCAGCTACACATTCAGGGCCGGTGGCGGAAACACCATATATTTT. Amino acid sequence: CASSYTFRAGGGNTIYF.

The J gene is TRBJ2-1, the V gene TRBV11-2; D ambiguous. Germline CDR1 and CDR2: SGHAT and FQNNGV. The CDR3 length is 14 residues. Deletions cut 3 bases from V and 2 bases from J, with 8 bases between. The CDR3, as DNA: TGTGCCAGCAGCTTCGGCAGGACCTACAATGAGCAGTTCTTC. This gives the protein CASSFGRTYNEQFF.

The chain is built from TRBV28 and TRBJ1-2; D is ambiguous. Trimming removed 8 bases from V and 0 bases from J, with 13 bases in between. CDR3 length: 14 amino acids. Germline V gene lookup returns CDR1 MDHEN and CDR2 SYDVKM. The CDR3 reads CASGNRAANYGYTF. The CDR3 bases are TGTGCCAGCGGCAACAGAGCTGCTAACTATGGCTACACCTTC.

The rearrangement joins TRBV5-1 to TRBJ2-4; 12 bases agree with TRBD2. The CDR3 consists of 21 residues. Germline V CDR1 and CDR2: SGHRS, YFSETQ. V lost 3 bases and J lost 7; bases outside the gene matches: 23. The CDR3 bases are TGCGCCAGCAGCTACGGACAGGGGGTTAGGCTAGCGGGAGGGCCCGAGAACATTCAGTACTTC. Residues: CASSYGQGVRLAGGPENIQYF.

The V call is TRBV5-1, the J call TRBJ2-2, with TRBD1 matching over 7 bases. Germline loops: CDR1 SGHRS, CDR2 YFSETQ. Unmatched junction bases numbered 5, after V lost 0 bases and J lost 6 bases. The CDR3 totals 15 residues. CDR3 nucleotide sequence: TGCGCCAGCAGCTTGGCGGACAGGAGGTCCGGGGAGCTGTTTTTT. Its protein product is CASSLADRRSGELFF.

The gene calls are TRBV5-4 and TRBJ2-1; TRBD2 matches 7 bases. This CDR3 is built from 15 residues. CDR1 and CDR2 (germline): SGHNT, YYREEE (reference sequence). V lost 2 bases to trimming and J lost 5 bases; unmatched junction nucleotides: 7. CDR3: CASSLFGGRDNEQFF. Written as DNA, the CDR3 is TGTGCCAGCAGCTTATTCGGCGGGAGAGACAATGAGCAGTTCTTC.

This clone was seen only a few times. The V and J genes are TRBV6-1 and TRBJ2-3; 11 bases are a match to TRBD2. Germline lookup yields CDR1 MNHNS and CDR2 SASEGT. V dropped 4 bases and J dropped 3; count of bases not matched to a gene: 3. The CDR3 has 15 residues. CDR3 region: CASSVASGGTDTQYF. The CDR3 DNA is TGTGCCAGCAGTGTAGCTAGCGGGGGGACAGATACGCAGTATTTT.

CDR3 DNA: TGTGCCAGCAGTTTCGGGGGGCGTACTGATACGCAGTATTTT. Amino acid sequence: CASSFGGRTDTQYF. This sequence joins TRBV28 and TRBJ2-3, with D possibly matching TRBD2 (7 bases). With 3 bases removed from V and 6 bases from J, the gap between germline ends came to 13 bases. Germline lookup yields CDR1 MDHEN and CDR2 SYDVKM. This CDR3 region has 14 residues.

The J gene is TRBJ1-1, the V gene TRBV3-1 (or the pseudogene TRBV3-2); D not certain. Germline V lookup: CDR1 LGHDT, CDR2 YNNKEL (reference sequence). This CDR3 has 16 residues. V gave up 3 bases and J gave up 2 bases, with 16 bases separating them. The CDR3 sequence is CASSQGLIQDNTEAFF. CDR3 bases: TGTGCCAGCAGCCAGGGCTTAATTCAAGATAACACTGAAGCTTTCTTT.

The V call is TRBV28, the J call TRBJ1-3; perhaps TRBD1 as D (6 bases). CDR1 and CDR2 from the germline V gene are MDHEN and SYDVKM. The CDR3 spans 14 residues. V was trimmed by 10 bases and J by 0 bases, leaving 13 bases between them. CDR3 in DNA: TGTGCCACCTTCGACAGGTCCTCTGGAAACACCATATATTTT. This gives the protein CATFDRSSGNTIYF.

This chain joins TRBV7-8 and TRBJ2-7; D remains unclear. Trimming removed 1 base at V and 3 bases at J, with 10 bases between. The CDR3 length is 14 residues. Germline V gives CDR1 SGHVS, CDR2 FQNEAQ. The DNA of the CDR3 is TGTGCCAGCAGCTTAGGCGGCAGCTTCTACGAGCAGTACTTC. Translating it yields CASSLGGSFYEQYF.

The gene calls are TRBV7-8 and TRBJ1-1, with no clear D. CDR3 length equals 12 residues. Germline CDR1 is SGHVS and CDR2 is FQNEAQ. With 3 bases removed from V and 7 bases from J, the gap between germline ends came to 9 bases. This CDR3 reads CASSFGRGEAFF. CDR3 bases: TGTGCCAGCAGCTTTGGTAGAGGTGAAGCTTTCTTT.

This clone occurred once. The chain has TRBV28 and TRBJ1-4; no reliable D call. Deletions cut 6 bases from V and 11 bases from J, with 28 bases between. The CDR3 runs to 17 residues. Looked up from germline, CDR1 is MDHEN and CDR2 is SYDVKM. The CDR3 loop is CASSPDGRELARRKLFF. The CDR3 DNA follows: TGTGCCAGCAGCCCCGATGGGCGGGAATTGGCCCGACGGAAACTGTTTTTT.

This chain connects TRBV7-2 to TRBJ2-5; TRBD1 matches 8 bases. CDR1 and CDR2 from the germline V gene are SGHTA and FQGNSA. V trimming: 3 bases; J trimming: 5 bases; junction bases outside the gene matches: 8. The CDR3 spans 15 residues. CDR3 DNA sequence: TGTGCCAGCAGCTTTCAGCAGGGGGCCCGTGAGACCCAGTACTTC. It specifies CASSFQQGARETQYF.

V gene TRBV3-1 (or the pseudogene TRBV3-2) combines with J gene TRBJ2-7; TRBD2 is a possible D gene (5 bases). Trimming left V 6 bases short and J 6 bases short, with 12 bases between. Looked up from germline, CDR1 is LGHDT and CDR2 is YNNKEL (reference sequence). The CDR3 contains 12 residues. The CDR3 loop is CASRPALGEQYF. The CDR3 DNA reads TGTGCCAGCAGGCCCGCACTAGGCGAGCAGTACTTC.

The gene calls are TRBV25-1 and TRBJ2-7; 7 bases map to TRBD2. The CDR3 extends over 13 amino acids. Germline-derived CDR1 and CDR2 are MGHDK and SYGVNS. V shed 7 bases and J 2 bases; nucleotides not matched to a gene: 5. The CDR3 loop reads CASTGGGAYEQYF. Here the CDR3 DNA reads TGTGCCAGCACCGGTGGGGGGGCCTACGAGCAGTACTTC.

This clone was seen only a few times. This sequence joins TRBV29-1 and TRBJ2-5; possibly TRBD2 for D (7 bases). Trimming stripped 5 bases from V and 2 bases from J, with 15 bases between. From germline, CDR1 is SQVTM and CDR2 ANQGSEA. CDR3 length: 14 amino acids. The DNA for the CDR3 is TGCAGCGTTTCTGTAGGGGGGGTTCAAGAGACCCAGTACTTC. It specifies CSVSVGGVQETQYF.